Below are 4 T cell receptor beta chains sequenced from a single sample in a study of blood T cell repertoires in COVID-19. Produced via immunoSEQ multiplex PCR; TCRdb's table is partial and in-frame only. The sample includes under 130,000 clones, less than 85% seen only once; the top ten take 20% to 25%. The source material was peripheral blood. These receptors all come from a man between 65 and 80 years old with active or convalescent COVID-19.

The chain carries TRBV28 and TRBJ1-2; 8 nucleotides align to TRBD1. V dropped 7 bases and J dropped 8; count of bases not matched to a gene: 12. This CDR3 contains 14 residues. In germline, CDR1 is MDHEN, CDR2 SYDVKM. The CDR3 loop is CASTRTGTGKGYTF. DNA of the CDR3: TGTGCCAGCACCCGTACCGGGACAGGAAAAGGCTACACCTTC.

The chain couples TRBV29-1 to TRBJ1-2; D possibly corresponds to TRBD1 (5 bases). CDR3 size: 13 residues. Trimming shortened V by 4 bases and J by 5 bases, and 14 bases separated the two germline ends. Germline V CDR1 and CDR2: SQVTM, ANQGSEA. DNA for the CDR3: TGCAGCGTTGTAGGGGAAGGGGAATATGGCTACACCTTC. Amino acid sequence: CSVVGEGEYGYTF.

V usage is TRBV6-7 and J usage is TRBJ2-4; TRBD2 matches 7 bases. TRBV6-7 has ORF status, its function being uncertain. The CDR3 is 19 amino acids. V lost 0 bases to trimming and J lost 1 base; unmatched junction nucleotides: 12. DNA of the CDR3: TGTGCCAGCAGTTACTCGGTCGGCGGGAGAAGTTGGGCCAAAAACATTCAGTACTTC. Protein: CASSYSVGGRSWAKNIQYF.

The genes are TRBV4-2 and TRBJ2-1; 10 bases line up with TRBD1. The CDR3 spans 14 residues. Germline loops: CDR1 LGHNA, CDR2 YNFKEQ. With V trimmed by 5 bases and J by 8 bases, 6 bases remained unmatched. CDR3 amino acids: CASSSGQGMYEQFF. As DNA, the CDR3 is TGTGCCAGCAGCTCGGGACAGGGGATGTATGAGCAGTTCTTC.